These 28 T cell receptor beta chains originate from one sample sequenced in a study of CD8+ T cells in alopecia areata. Sequencing used cDNA as its template, made by extracting RNA and reverse transcribing it. Here immunoSEQ multiplex PCR was the method, and the copy in TCRdb shows in-frame clones only, minus some. There are about 120,000 clones in the sample; roughly three fifths occur only once, and approximately 12% lies in the top ten. Documented treatment: oral pan-JAK inhibitor, 5-10 mg twice daily. The sequences come from CD8+ T cells sorted from blood, collected at week 24, from a patient treated with tofacitinib. The receptors here all came from a human donor with alopecia areata.

This chain uses TRBV2 with TRBJ2-1, with a tentative D call TRBD2 (6 bases). From germline, CDR1 is SNHLY and CDR2 FYNNEI. V shed 10 bases and J shed 7 bases, with 17 bases lying between them. The CDR3 has 13 residues. The CDR3 loop reads CATLGGEVNEQFF. The CDR3 region has the DNA TGTGCCACCCTCGGAGGGGAGGTGAATGAGCAGTTCTTC.

This clone has only a few counts. The rearrangement links TRBV7-2 to TRBJ2-3; D unresolved. The germline V gene has CDR1 SGHTA and CDR2 FQGNSA. The V end was cut by 1 base, the J end by 0 bases, with 11 bases between. The CDR3 runs to 16 residues. CDR3 bases: TGTGCCAGCAGCTTAGAGGGTTATTCTAGCACAGATACGCAGTATTTT. Residues: CASSLEGYSSTDTQYF. The full variable domain, in which reference TRBV7-2 and TRBJ2-3 provide the parts outside the CDR3, is GAGVSQSPSNKVTEKGKDVELRCDPISGHTALYWYRQSLGQGLEFLIYFQGNSAPDKSGLPSDRFSAERTGGSVSTLTIQRTQQEDSAVYLCASSLEGYSSTDTQYFGPGTRLTVL.

The sample holds a few counts of this clone. The chain recombines TRBV25-1 with TRBJ1-2, with TRBD1 matching over 7 bases. The CDR3 spans 15 residues. Trimming cost V 4 bases and J 4 bases; bases outside gene matches: 9. From germline, CDR1 is MGHDK and CDR2 SYGVNS. CDR3 loop: CASSGSGGFFYGYTF. DNA for the CDR3: TGTGCCAGCAGTGGTTCAGGGGGTTTCTTCTATGGCTACACCTTC.

This clone was detected only a few times. The rearrangement joins TRBV6-5 to TRBJ1-6; no definite D call. The V end was cut by 6 bases, the J end by 5 bases, with 11 bases between. The germline V gene has CDR1 MNHEY and CDR2 SVGAGI. This CDR3 contains 14 residues. The CDR3 sequence: CASRPGPDNSPLHF. CDR3 sequence (DNA): TGTGCCAGCAGACCAGGTCCGGATAATTCACCCCTCCACTTT.

The rearrangement joins TRBV2 to TRBJ2-1; no clear D. Trimming removed 6 bases from V and 5 bases from J, with 8 bases in between. The CDR3 loop spans 12 amino acids. Per germline, CDR1 SNHLY and CDR2 FYNNEI. The chain's CDR3 is CASSLEDNEQFF. DNA of the CDR3: TGTGCCAGCAGCCTGGAAGACAATGAGCAGTTCTTC.

In this sample, this clone turned up a few times. J is TRBJ1-3 and V is TRBV19, with D possibly TRBD1 on 6 matching bases. V lost 3 bases and J 0 bases, leaving 9 bases between the germline ends. CDR1 LNHDA and CDR2 SQIVND come from the germline V gene (reference sequence). The CDR3 sequence is 15 residues long. CDR3 amino acids: CASSITDSSGNTIYF. The DNA of the CDR3 is TGTGCCAGTAGTATTACGGACAGCTCTGGAAACACCATATATTTT.

This chain connects TRBV13 to TRBJ1-2; 7 bases match TRBD1. The V segment lost 2 bases and the J segment 3 bases; nucleotides outside the gene matches: 3. Germline CDR1 is PRHDT and CDR2 is FYEKMQ (reference sequence). The CDR3 has 14 residues. The CDR3 coding sequence is TGTGCCAGCAGCTTAAGGGACAGTTACTATGGCTACACCTTC. Protein sequence: CASSLRDSYYGYTF. Based on the CDR3 plus reference TRBV13 and TRBJ1-2, the full variable domain is AAGVIQSPRHLIKEKRETATLKCYPIPRHDTVYWYQQGPGQDPQFLISFYEKMQSDKGSIPDRFSAQQFSDYHSELNMSSLELGDSALYFCASSLRDSYYGYTFGSGTRLTVV.

Only one count was recorded for this clone. J is TRBJ1-1 and V is TRBV29-1; D ambiguous. CDR3 length equals 12 residues. Germline values: CDR1 SQVTM, CDR2 ANQGSEA. Between the trimmed V and J ends, which lost 4 bases and 1 base, there was a span of 7 bases. CDR3 protein: CSVAGGNTEAFF. DNA of the CDR3: TGCAGCGTTGCTGGAGGGAACACTGAAGCTTTCTTT.

This clone was picked up a small number of times. The chain couples TRBV9 to TRBJ2-7; 7 bases are shared with TRBD1. Germline assignment: CDR1 SGDLS and CDR2 YYNGEE. V shed 4 bases, J shed 0 bases, and the junction held 4 bases outside the gene matches. The CDR3 sequence is 14 residues long. The CDR3 region has the DNA TGTGCCAGCAGCCCGACAGGGAGCTCCTACGAGCAGTACTTC. The encoded protein is CASSPTGSSYEQYF. The full variable domain, with the rest looked up from reference TRBV9 and TRBJ2-7, is DSGVTQTPKHLITATGQRVTLRCSPRSGDLSVYWYQQSLDQGLQFLIQYYNGEERAKGNILERFSAQQFPDLHSELNLSSLELGDSALYFCASSPTGSSYEQYFGPGTRLTVT.

V and J are TRBV27 and TRBJ1-2, with 7 bases that match TRBD1. Germline CDR1 and CDR2: MNHEY and SMNVEV (reference sequence). The CDR3 runs 19 residues. V lost 6 bases, J lost 4 bases, and 23 bases stayed unmatched. The CDR3 region is CASRYMANRTGRVGYGYTF. The CDR3 DNA follows: TGTGCCAGCAGATATATGGCGAATCGGACAGGCCGGGTGGGCTATGGCTACACCTTC.

In its sample, this clone was seen a few times. V and J are TRBV27 and TRBJ2-1; D is uncertain. This CDR3 comprises 13 residues. V lost 4 bases to trimming and J lost 8 bases, with 12 bases between them. From germline, CDR1 is MNHEY and CDR2 SMNVEV (reference sequence). CDR3 in DNA: TGTGCCAGCAGTTCCCACATTAGAGATGAGCAGTTCTTC. It yields the protein CASSSHIRDEQFF.

The chain carries TRBV27 and TRBJ2-7, with D maybe TRBD1 (6 bases). Germline assignment: CDR1 MNHEY and CDR2 SMNVEV (reference sequence). This CDR3 contains 16 residues. Deletions cut 0 bases from V and 0 bases from J, with 12 bases between. The CDR3 loop is CASSLSGDTPSYEQYF. The DNA of the CDR3 is TGTGCCAGCAGTTTATCCGGGGACACACCCTCCTACGAGCAGTACTTC.

This clone has just one count. The V and J genes are TRBV5-1 and TRBJ1-5, with D hard to call. Germline values: CDR1 SGHRS, CDR2 YFSETQ. V lost 4 bases and J 7 bases, leaving 3 bases between the germline ends. The CDR3 totals 10 residues. CDR3 nucleotides: TGCGCCAGCAGCATCCAGCCCCAGCATTTT. This gives the protein CASSIQPQHF.

The table lists this clone with a few counts. The chain employs TRBV9 and TRBJ1-1; weak D call: TRBD1 (5 bases). The CDR3 is 13 residues long. Trimming stripped 4 bases from V and 7 bases from J, with 14 bases between. Germline CDR1 reads SGDLS; CDR2 reads YYNGEE. The CDR3 DNA sequence: TGTGCCAGCAGCCCCTGGGTCGACAGTGAAGCTTTCTTT. This encodes CASSPWVDSEAFF.

The V call is TRBV6-5, the J call TRBJ2-1; no firm D call. Germline CDR1 MNHEY, CDR2 SVGAGI. The V gene lost 2 bases and the J gene lost 9 bases, with 14 bases spanning the gap. This CDR3 has 14 amino acids. The CDR3: CASSYGPSVGEQFF. The CDR3, as DNA: TGTGCCAGCAGTTACGGACCTTCAGTGGGTGAGCAGTTCTTC.

This clone was found a few times. The chain has TRBV15 and TRBJ1-5, with D possibly being TRBD1 (5 bases). V was shortened by 0 bases and J by 7 bases, with 7 bases between the two germline ends. CDR1 is LNHNV and CDR2 is YYDKDF in the germline V gene (reference sequence). The CDR3 is 13 amino acids. The CDR3 DNA reads as TGTGCCACCAGCAGAGATGGGGGGCAGCCCCAGCATTTT. Translating gives CATSRDGGQPQHF.

As regards this clone: Other nucleotide sequences in the sample specify the same CDR3. The chain carries TRBV30 and TRBJ1-1; a possible D gene is TRBD1 (5 bases). This CDR3 has 13 amino acids. Germline CDR1 is GTSNPN and CDR2 is SVGIG (reference sequence). Trimming took off 2 bases at V and 0 bases at J, with 7 bases between the two ends. The CDR3 here is CAWSRGMNTEAFF. The DNA of the CDR3 is TGTGCCTGGAGTAGGGGAATGAACACTGAAGCTTTCTTT.

V usage is TRBV4-1 and J usage is TRBJ2-3, with TRBD1 matching over 9 bases. The CDR3 extends over 19 amino acids. Germline V lookup: CDR1 MGHRA, CDR2 YSYEKL. Unmatched junction bases numbered 11, after V lost 1 base and J lost 0 bases. The CDR3 loop is CASSQASPRTGESTDTQYF. CDR3 in DNA: TGCGCCAGCAGCCAAGCGTCACCAAGGACAGGGGAGAGCACAGATACGCAGTATTTT.

V gene TRBV19 combines with J gene TRBJ2-1, with 9 nucleotides matching TRBD1. The ends lost 6 bases at V and 2 bases at J; junction bases unmatched: 2. The CDR3 is 14 residues long. Germline V lookup: CDR1 LNHDA, CDR2 SQIVND (reference sequence). The CDR3 DNA reads as TGTGCCAGTAGAACAGGGGGCACCTACAATGAGCAGTTCTTC. This encodes CASRTGGTYNEQFF.

The rearrangement links TRBV15 to TRBJ1-4; TRBD1 agrees at 9 bases. The germline V gene encodes CDR1 LNHNV and CDR2 YYDKDF (reference sequence). CDR3 size: 15 residues. Trimming took 4 bases from V and 5 from J; bases not matched to a gene: 5. The CDR3 DNA sequence: TGTGCCACCAGCACTCCGGGACAGGGAAATGAAAAACTGTTTTTT. It codes for CATSTPGQGNEKLFF.

This chain uses TRBV6-6 with TRBJ1-5, with TRBD1 identical over 7 bases. The CDR3 totals 14 residues. Trimming took 6 bases from V and 5 from J; bases not matched to a gene: 7. Germline V gene sequence: CDR1 MNHNY, CDR2 SVGAGI (reference sequence). CDR3 in amino acids: CASSPRQGYQPQHF. The DNA of the CDR3 is TGTGCCAGCAGCCCCAGACAGGGCTATCAGCCCCAGCATTTT.

This clone has just a few counts. V and J are TRBV4-1 and TRBJ1-2; no firm D call. CDR1 and CDR2 (germline): MGHRA, YSYEKL. V was pared by 1 base and J by 3 bases, with 9 bases between. This CDR3 is 14 amino acids long. CDR3 region: CASSQVGVDYGYTF. The CDR3 DNA reads as TGCGCCAGCAGCCAAGTGGGCGTTGACTATGGCTACACCTTC.

The chain recombines TRBV29-1 with TRBJ2-7, with D possibly matching TRBD1 (6 bases). CDR3 length: 13 residues. V was shortened by 6 bases and J by 2 bases, with 14 bases between the two germline ends. The germline CDR1 and CDR2 sequences are SQVTM and ANQGSEA. The CDR3 protein is CSVDQQGTYEQYF. The CDR3 bases are TGCAGCGTGGACCAACAGGGTACCTACGAGCAGTACTTC.

The chain recombines TRBV19 with TRBJ2-1; D is uncertain. V was clipped by 1 base and J by 0 bases, with 7 bases between them. The germline CDR1 and CDR2 sequences are LNHDA and SQIVND (reference sequence). The CDR3 is 15 residues long. The CDR3 reads CASSIASSSYNEQFF. CDR3 coding DNA: TGTGCCAGTAGTATAGCATCGTCCTCCTACAATGAGCAGTTCTTC.

As to this clone: The sample has other DNA sequences that encode this CDR3 too. The chain links TRBV30 to TRBJ1-5; no reliable D call. The CDR3 is made up of 14 amino acids. The germline V gene has CDR1 GTSNPN and CDR2 SVGIG (reference sequence). Trimming left V 2 bases short and J 0 bases short, with 8 bases between. The CDR3 loop is CAWSPRNSNQPQHF. In nucleotides, the CDR3 is TGTGCCTGGAGTCCTCGGAATAGCAATCAGCCCCAGCATTTT.

This chain connects TRBV27 to TRBJ1-1, with no clear D. The CDR3 has 14 residues. V lost 2 bases and J 4 bases, leaving 11 bases between the germline ends. The germline V gene has CDR1 MNHEY and CDR2 SMNVEV (reference sequence). Here the CDR3 reads CASSLIRSSTEAFF. CDR3 nucleotide sequence: TGTGCCAGCAGTTTAATACGGTCCAGCACTGAAGCTTTCTTT.

The rearrangement uses TRBV11-2 and TRBJ2-5; TRBD2 matches 7 bases. The CDR3 totals 16 residues. CDR1 and CDR2 from the germline V gene are SGHAT and FQNNGV. Trimming cost V 3 bases and J 2 bases; bases outside gene matches: 9. CDR3: CASSLLASGGQETQYF. The CDR3 DNA follows: TGTGCCAGCAGCTTGTTGGCTAGCGGAGGTCAAGAGACCCAGTACTTC. Combining the CDR3 with reference TRBV11-2 and TRBJ2-5 gives the whole variable domain EAGVAQSPRYKIIEKRQSVAFWCNPISGHATLYWYQQILGQGPKLLIQFQNNGVVDDSQLPKDRFSAERLKGVDSTLKIQPAKLEDSAVYLCASSLLASGGQETQYFGPGTRLLVL.

The chain is built from TRBV30 and TRBJ1-1, with unresolved D. Germline V CDR1 and CDR2: GTSNPN, SVGIG (reference sequence). The V gene lost 2 bases and the J gene lost 1 base, with 8 bases spanning the gap. The CDR3 spans 13 residues. The CDR3 reads CAWSTFRNTEAFF. As DNA, the CDR3 is TGTGCCTGGAGTACCTTCAGGAACACTGAAGCTTTCTTT.